Below, one T cell receptor beta chain is given with its context. Its target is not known. This sample stems from a study of T cell clonotyping in hematopoietic cell transplantation. Across the whole study: Recipients' pretransplant samples followed cytoreduction.

General study results and limits: At the given depth, recipient repertoires were over 97% de novo clonotypes. Cells were unsorted, so CD4 and CD8 contributions were not separated.

V shed 8 bases and J shed 4 bases, with 8 bases lying between them. Per germline, CDR1 SGHRS and CDR2 YFSETQ. The CDR3 is 11 amino acids. TCRdb's table, derived via immunoSEQ multiplex PCR, lists solely in-frame clones and lacks some. The sample has fewer than 25,000 clones; approximately 80% are singletons. Time point reported: recipient sample about 28 days before transplant, after cytoreduction. This chain links TRBV5-1 with TRBJ2-3; D gene uncertain. This receptor was obtained from a man aged 55 to 70 with acute myeloid leukemia. Some clones in this sample may be carry-over from other donors' samples. Sample: peripheral blood mononuclear cells, taken before stem cell transplant. CDR3 in DNA: TGCGCCAGTAGCCAGGCAGATACGCAGTATTTT. Its translation: CASSQADTQYF.